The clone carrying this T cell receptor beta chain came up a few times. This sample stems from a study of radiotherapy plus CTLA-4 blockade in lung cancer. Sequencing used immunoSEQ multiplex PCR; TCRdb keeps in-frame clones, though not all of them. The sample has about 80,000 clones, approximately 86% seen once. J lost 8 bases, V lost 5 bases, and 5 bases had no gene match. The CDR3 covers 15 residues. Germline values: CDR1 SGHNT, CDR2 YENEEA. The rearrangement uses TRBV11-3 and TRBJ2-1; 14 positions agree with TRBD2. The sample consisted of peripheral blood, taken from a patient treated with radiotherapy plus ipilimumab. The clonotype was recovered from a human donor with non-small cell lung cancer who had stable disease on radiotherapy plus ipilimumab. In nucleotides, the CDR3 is TGTGCCAGCAGCCCCGGACTAGCGGGGGGCGATGAGCAGTTCTTC. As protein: CASSPGLAGGDEQFF.